Detailed here is one T cell receptor beta chain. Its antigen is as yet unknown. The protocol was immunoSEQ multiplex PCR, while the TCRdb copy is restricted to in-frame clones and leaves out a portion. The sample shows roughly 30,000 clones, roughly 86% of them seen only once. Germline loops: CDR1 SGHRS, CDR2 YFSETQ. The CDR3 loop spans 16 amino acids. V shed 3 bases and J shed 2 bases, with 18 bases lying between them. These data are taken from a study of memory B cells and T cells in multiple sclerosis. Findings of the study overall: Clone-set sizes differed between compartments, so shared clonotype counts needed normalization.

CFSE-dim autoproliferating and CFSE-high non-proliferating T cells from unstimulated culture were sequenced separately. Approximately 5x10^7 CFSE-labeled PBMCs were cultured less than 8 days unstimulated, then replicate wells were pooled. The PBMCs received 0.5 uM CFSE and serum-free culture with no added stimuli. Sequencing was carried out using PBMCs from blood kept in culture. The clonotype comes from a human donor with multiple sclerosis. The chain joins TRBV5-1 to TRBJ2-7; D perhaps matches TRBD2 (6 bases). CDR3 protein: CASSSVQAGLTYEQYF. The CDR3, as DNA: TGCGCCAGCAGCTCCGTCCAAGCGGGTCTAACCTACGAGCAGTACTTC.